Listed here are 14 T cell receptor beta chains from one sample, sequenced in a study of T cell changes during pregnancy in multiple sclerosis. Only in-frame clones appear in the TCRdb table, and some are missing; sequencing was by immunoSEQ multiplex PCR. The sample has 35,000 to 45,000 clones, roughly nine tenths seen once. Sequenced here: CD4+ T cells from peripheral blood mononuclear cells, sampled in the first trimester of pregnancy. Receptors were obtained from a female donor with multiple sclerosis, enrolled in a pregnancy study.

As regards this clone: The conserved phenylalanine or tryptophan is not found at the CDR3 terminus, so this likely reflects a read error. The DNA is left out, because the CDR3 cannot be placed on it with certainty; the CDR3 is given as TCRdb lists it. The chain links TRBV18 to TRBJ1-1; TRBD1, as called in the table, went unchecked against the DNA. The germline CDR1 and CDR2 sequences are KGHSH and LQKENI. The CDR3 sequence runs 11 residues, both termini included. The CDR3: CASSPERTGQG.

The CDR3 nucleotides read TGTGCCAGCAGCTTAACAGGGGCTATCACAGATACGCAGTATTTT. Amino acids: CASSLTGAITDTQYF. The chain couples TRBV7-8 to TRBJ2-3; TRBD1 aligns across 7 bases. There are 15 residues in the CDR3. Germline lookup yields CDR1 SGHVS and CDR2 FQNEAQ. Trimming at V came to 2 bases and at J to 2 bases, leaving 4 bases not matched to a gene.

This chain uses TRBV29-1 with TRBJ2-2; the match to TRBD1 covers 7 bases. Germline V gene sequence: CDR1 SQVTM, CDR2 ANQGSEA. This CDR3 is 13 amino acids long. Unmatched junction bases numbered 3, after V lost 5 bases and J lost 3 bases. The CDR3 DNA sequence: TGCAGCGTTTACAGGGGTGACACCGGGGAGCTGTTTTTT. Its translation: CSVYRGDTGELFF.

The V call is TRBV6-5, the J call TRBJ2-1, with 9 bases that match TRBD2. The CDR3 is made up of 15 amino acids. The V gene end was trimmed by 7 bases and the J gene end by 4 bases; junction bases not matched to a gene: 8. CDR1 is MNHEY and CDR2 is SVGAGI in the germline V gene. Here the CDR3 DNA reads TGTGCCAGCAACAACTTGCTAGCGGGGTACAATGAGCAGTTCTTC. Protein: CASNNLLAGYNEQFF.

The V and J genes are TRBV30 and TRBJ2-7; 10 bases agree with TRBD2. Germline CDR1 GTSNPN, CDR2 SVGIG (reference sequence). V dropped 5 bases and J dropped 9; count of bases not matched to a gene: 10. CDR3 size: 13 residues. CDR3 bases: TGTGCCTGGGCCGGGACTAGCGCAGACGGGCAGTACTTC. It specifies CAWAGTSADGQYF.

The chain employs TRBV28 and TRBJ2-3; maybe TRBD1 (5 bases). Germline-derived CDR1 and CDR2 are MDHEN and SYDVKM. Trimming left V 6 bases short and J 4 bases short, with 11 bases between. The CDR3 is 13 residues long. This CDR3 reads CASRQQGSDTQYF. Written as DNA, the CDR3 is TGTGCCAGCAGACAGCAGGGATCAGATACGCAGTATTTT.

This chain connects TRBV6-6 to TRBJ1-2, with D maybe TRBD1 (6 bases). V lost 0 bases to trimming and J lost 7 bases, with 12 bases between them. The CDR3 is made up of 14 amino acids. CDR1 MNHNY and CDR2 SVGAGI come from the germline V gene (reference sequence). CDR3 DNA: TGTGCCAGCAGTTACTCGGCGGGGGGCATTGGCTACACCTTC. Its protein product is CASSYSAGGIGYTF.

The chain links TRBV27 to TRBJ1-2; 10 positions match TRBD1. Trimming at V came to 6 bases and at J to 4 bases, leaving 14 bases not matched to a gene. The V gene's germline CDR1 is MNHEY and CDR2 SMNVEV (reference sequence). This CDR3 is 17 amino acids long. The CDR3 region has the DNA TGTGCCAGCAGGTTTCGGGTGACAGGGGGCGCTTCCTATGGCTACACCTTC. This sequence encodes CASRFRVTGGASYGYTF.

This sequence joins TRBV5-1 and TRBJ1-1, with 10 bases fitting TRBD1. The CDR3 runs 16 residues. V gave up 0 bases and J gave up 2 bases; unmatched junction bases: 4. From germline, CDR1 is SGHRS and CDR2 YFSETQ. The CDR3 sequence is CASSLAGDRGNTEAFF. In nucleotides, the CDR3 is TGCGCCAGCAGCTTGGCGGGGGACAGGGGAAACACTGAAGCTTTCTTT.

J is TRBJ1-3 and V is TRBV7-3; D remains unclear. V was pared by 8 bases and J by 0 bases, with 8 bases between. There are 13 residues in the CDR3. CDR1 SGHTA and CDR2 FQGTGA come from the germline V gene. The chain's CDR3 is CASGRDSGNTIYF. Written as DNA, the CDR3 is TGTGCCAGCGGACGGGACTCTGGAAACACCATATATTTT. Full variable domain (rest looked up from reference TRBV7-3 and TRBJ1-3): GAGVSQTPSNKVTEKGKYVELRCDPISGHTALYWYRQSLGQGPEFLIYFQGTGAADDSGLPNDRFFAVRPEGSVSTLKIQRTERGDSAVYLCASGRDSGNTIYFGEGSWLTVV.

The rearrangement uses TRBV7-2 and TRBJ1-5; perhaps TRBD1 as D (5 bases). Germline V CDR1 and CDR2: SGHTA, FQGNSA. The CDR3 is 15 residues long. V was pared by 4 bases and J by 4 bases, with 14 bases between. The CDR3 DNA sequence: TGTGCCAGCAGCTCAGGGCGGGATCAGAATCAGCCCCAGCATTTT. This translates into CASSSGRDQNQPQHF.

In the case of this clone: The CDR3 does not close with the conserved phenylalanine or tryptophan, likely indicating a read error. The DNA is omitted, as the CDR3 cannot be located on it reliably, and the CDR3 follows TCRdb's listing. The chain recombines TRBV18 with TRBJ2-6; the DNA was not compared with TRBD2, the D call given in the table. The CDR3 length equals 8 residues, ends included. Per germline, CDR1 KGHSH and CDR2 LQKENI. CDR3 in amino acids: CASSPPTV.

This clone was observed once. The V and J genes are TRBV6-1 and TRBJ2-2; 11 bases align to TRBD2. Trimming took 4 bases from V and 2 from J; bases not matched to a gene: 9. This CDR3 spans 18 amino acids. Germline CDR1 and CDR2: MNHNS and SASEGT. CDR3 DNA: TGTGCCAGCAGTGCCTTAGCGGGAGGGGGGGGAAACACCGGGGAGCTGTTTTTT. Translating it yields CASSALAGGGGNTGELFF.

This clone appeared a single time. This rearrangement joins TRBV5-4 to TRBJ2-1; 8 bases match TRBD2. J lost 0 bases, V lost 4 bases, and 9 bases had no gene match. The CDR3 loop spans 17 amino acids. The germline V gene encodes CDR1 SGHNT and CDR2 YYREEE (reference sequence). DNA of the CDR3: TGTGCCAGCAGCCGTCCGGGGGGGCCTAGCTCCTACAATGAGCAGTTCTTC. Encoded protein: CASSRPGGPSSYNEQFF.